The 3 T cell receptor beta chains listed next were all sequenced from one sample in a study of shared clonotypes between healthy human individuals. Produced via immunoSEQ multiplex PCR; TCRdb's table is partial and in-frame only. The data show roughly 2.2 million clones, under 95% seen once. Sequenced: naive CD4+ T cells from PBMCs. Subset denoted: CD45RA+ positively selected. All receptors derive from a man younger than 30 in good health. Some clones in this sample may be carry-over from other donors' samples.

The V gene is TRBV9, the J gene TRBJ2-3, with D possibly called TRBD1 or TRBD2 (6 bases each). Germline V gene data show CDR1 as SGDLS and CDR2 as YYNGEE. Trimming cost V 4 bases and J 6 bases, with 24 bases left between them. CDR3 length equals 17 residues. The CDR3 bases are TGTGCCAGCAGCCCCATGGTTTTGCCAGGGGCGGGGGATACGCAGTATTTT. Translating gives CASSPMVLPGAGDTQYF.

V is TRBV30 and J is TRBJ2-7; 13 positions match TRBD2. Germline loops: CDR1 GTSNPN, CDR2 SVGIG (reference sequence). The CDR3 runs 14 residues. J lost 5 bases, V lost 3 bases, and 4 bases had no gene match. The CDR3 loop reads CAWRGLAGINEQYF. CDR3 bases: TGTGCCTGGAGGGGACTAGCGGGAATCAACGAGCAGTACTTC.

The chain links TRBV18 to TRBJ2-2; the D gene could be TRBD1 or TRBD2 (5 bases each). This CDR3 contains 16 residues. CDR1 is KGHSH, CDR2 LQKENI, per germline. V lost 3 bases to trimming and J lost 2 bases, with 13 bases between them. This chain's CDR3 is CASSPTGTLNTGELFF. Here the CDR3 DNA reads TGTGCCAGCTCACCGACCGGGACCCTCAACACCGGGGAGCTGTTTTTT.